This T cell receptor beta chain was identified in a study of beta chain features in type 1 diabetes. Study-wide background: Across the samples, more than 85 million sorted cells were examined in total. Study outcomes and limitations: Sequencing the cDNA could make cells with high TCR expression show up more than they should. Shorter TCRB CDR3s, moderately but significantly so, marked every one of the four CD4+ subsets in Type 1 diabetes patients.

CDR1 is MDHEN and CDR2 is SYDVKM in the germline V gene. The CDR3 runs to 11 residues. Trimming cost V 5 bases and J 4 bases, with 3 bases left between them. Concerning this clone itself: Its matching antigen is unknown.

All of the isolated RNA was reverse transcribed, so expressed TCRB transcripts were sequenced. Generated by immunoSEQ multiplex PCR, the TCRdb table keeps only in-frame clones and is missing some. The data show some 290,000 clones, with over 11% seen just once and around 0.016% held by the top ten. The sequence was collected from a young man with type 1 diabetes. V gene TRBV28 combines with J gene TRBJ2-1; D uncertain. Material for sequencing was naive CD4+ T cells from blood. The CDR3 reads CASSPYNEQFF. The CDR3 DNA follows: TGTGCCAGCAGTCCGTACAATGAGCAGTTCTTC.